The 18 T cell receptor beta chains below all came from one sample that was sequenced in a study of T cell responses to AZD1222 COVID-19 vaccine (dated by TCRdb to the early 2020s). According to the study, the label for this sample's time point signals: baseline before first vaccination. What the treatment or condition label conveys for this sample: meningococcal conjugate vaccine given as trial control. The library was obtained by the immunoSEQ multiplex PCR assay. TCRdb carries this immuneACCESS record with in-frame sequences only. Its versions omit some clonotypes, under half of them owing to an unresolved V gene in the studies checked, with the rest unexplained. This sample comprises some 72,000 clones, about 92% of them detected only once. In total, the top ten clones hold around 7.1% of the sample. This sample comprised peripheral blood, obtained on day 0 of MenACWY control vaccination. All receptors derive from an adult in good health.

This clone was picked up one time. J is TRBJ2-2 and V is TRBV24-1; 8 bases are a match to TRBD1. Trimming removed 3 bases from V and 5 bases from J; junction bases left unmatched: 7. The CDR3 runs to 16 residues. Per the germline V gene, CDR1 is KGHDR and CDR2 is SFDVKD. CDR3 coding DNA: TGTGCCACCAGTGATCCCGGGACAGGAGGAACCGGGGAGCTGTTTTTT. It encodes CATSDPGTGGTGELFF.

V is TRBV7-2 and J is TRBJ1-2, with a possible D match to TRBD1 (5 bases). In germline, CDR1 is SGHTA, CDR2 FQGNSA. Trimming stripped 3 bases from V and 2 bases from J, with 13 bases between. There are 15 residues in the CDR3. CDR3 DNA: TGTGCCAGCAGCTTTTCCGGGGCTGAGAACTATGGCTACACCTTC. Its protein product is CASSFSGAENYGYTF. Together with reference TRBV7-2 and TRBJ1-2, the CDR3 gives the full variable domain: GAGVSQSPSNKVTEKGKDVELRCDPISGHTALYWYRQSLGQGLEFLIYFQGNSAPDKSGLPSDRFSAERTGGSVSTLTIQRTQQEDSAVYLCASSFSGAENYGYTFGSGTRLTVV.

The chain joins TRBV6-1 to TRBJ1-5, with D tentatively TRBD1 (5 bases). Trimming removed 4 bases from V and 2 bases from J, with 21 bases in between. The CDR3 is made up of 18 amino acids. Germline CDR1 and CDR2: MNHNS and SASEGT. This CDR3 is CASSARTPRGRGNQPQHF. The DNA of the CDR3 is TGTGCCAGCAGTGCCCGAACCCCAAGGGGAAGGGGCAATCAGCCCCAGCATTTT.

The J gene is TRBJ1-1, the V gene TRBV6-5; the D gene is possibly TRBD1 (5 bases). V was clipped by 0 bases and J by 0 bases, with 8 bases between them. The CDR3 has 15 residues. Germline V lookup: CDR1 MNHEY, CDR2 SVGAGI. The CDR3 nucleotides read TGTGCCAGCAGTTACTCGTCAGGGCTGAACACTGAAGCTTTCTTT. This sequence encodes CASSYSSGLNTEAFF.

This CDR3 reads CASSQAGSGNTIYF. In nucleotides, the CDR3 is TGCGCCAGCAGCCAAGCCGGTTCGGGAAACACCATATATTTT. The chain couples TRBV4-3 to TRBJ1-3, with D unclear. Germline CDR1 LGHNA, CDR2 YSLEER. The CDR3 consists of 14 residues. V lost 1 base, J lost 4 bases, and 8 bases lay in between.

The J gene is TRBJ2-5, the V gene TRBV25-1, with a possible D match to TRBD1 (5 bases). This CDR3 comprises 14 residues. From germline, CDR1 is MGHDK and CDR2 SYGVNS. V dropped 1 base and J dropped 4 bases, with 10 bases sitting between them. The DNA for the CDR3 is TGTGCCAGCAGTGAATTCAGGGCCCCAGAGACCCAGTACTTC. This translates into CASSEFRAPETQYF.

This chain connects TRBV5-4 to TRBJ2-4; TRBD1 matches 9 bases. This CDR3 has 15 amino acids. Trimming removed 5 bases from V and 9 bases from J; junction bases left unmatched: 12. Germline CDR1 is SGHNT and CDR2 is YYREEE (reference sequence). CDR3: CASSRSGTGITIQYF. CDR3 nucleotides: TGTGCCAGCAGTCGTTCGGGGACAGGGATTACCATTCAGTACTTC.

The chain is built from TRBV5-4 and TRBJ2-2; D not certain. Germline loops: CDR1 SGHNT, CDR2 YYREEE (reference sequence). The CDR3 runs to 14 residues. Deletions cut 7 bases from V and 3 bases from J, with 13 bases between. CDR3 sequence (DNA): TGTGCCAGCGATTTAAAGGGCGACACCGGGGAGCTGTTTTTT. Its translation: CASDLKGDTGELFF.

In this sample, this clone turned up once. The genes are TRBV7-6 and TRBJ2-7; 7 bases are a match to TRBD2. Germline V gives CDR1 SGHVS, CDR2 FNYEAQ. J lost 4 bases, V lost 1 base, and 1 base had no gene match. The CDR3 is made up of 13 amino acids. DNA for the CDR3: TGTGCCAGCAGCTTAGGGGAGGGTTACGAGCAGTACTTC. Protein: CASSLGEGYEQYF.

This clone has only a few counts. V gene TRBV7-9 combines with J gene TRBJ1-6; D may be TRBD1 (6 bases). Germline assignment: CDR1 SEHNR and CDR2 FQNEAQ (reference sequence). There are 18 residues in the CDR3. V lost 6 bases and J 5 bases, leaving 23 bases between the germline ends. The CDR3 DNA follows: TGTGCCAGCAGATCCGGGACACCCGAACGCCCGAATAATTCACCCCTCCACTTT. Amino acids: CASRSGTPERPNNSPLHF.

The V gene is TRBV4-3, the J gene TRBJ1-6, with 8 bases identical to TRBD1. The V and J ends lost 4 bases and 6 bases, in that order; junction bases with no gene match: 11. Germline V gene sequence: CDR1 LGHNA, CDR2 YSLEER. The length of the CDR3 is 17 residues. The CDR3 here is CASSRGSRTGINSPLHF. CDR3 nucleotides: TGCGCCAGCAGCCGAGGAAGTAGGACAGGGATTAATTCACCCCTCCACTTT.

The chain couples TRBV10-3 to TRBJ2-3; 11 bases align to TRBD2. From germline, CDR1 is ENHRY and CDR2 SYGVKD. The CDR3 has 14 residues. V gave up 8 bases and J gave up 2 bases; unmatched junction bases: 3. The CDR3: CAIQLAGVTDTQYF. In DNA form, the CDR3 reads TGTGCCATCCAACTAGCGGGAGTCACAGATACGCAGTATTTT.

The chain uses TRBV2 and TRBJ2-7; no clear D gene. The CDR3 extends over 14 amino acids. The germline V gene encodes CDR1 SNHLY and CDR2 FYNNEI. V lost 2 bases, J lost 2 bases, and 10 bases lay in between. The CDR3 is CASSERPLTYEQYF. The CDR3 DNA is TGTGCCAGCAGTGAAAGGCCCTTGACCTACGAGCAGTACTTC.

The chain links TRBV27 to TRBJ2-1; the D is unclear. This CDR3 is built from 15 residues. Germline V gives CDR1 MNHEY, CDR2 SMNVEV (reference sequence). V was trimmed by 4 bases and J by 5 bases, leaving 15 bases between them. CDR3 sequence: CASSSVPLGDNEQFF. The CDR3 DNA reads TGTGCCAGCAGTTCAGTTCCCCTAGGAGACAATGAGCAGTTCTTC.

The chain uses TRBV19 and TRBJ1-5, with unresolved D. In germline, CDR1 is LNHDA, CDR2 SQIVND (reference sequence). V was shortened by 3 bases and J by 1 base, with 16 bases between the two germline ends. CDR3 length equals 17 residues. The DNA of the CDR3 is TGTGCCAGTAGTATCTTGCCCGTGGCATTAAGCAATCAGCCCCAGCATTTT. It codes for CASSILPVALSNQPQHF.

This chain connects TRBV21-1 to TRBJ1-6; the table's D call, TRBD1, has no DNA check behind it. TRBV21-1 counts as a pseudogene. CDR3 length equals 18 residues. CDR3 region: CASSHTRRQGARDSPLHF. CDR3 DNA sequence: TGTGCCAGCAGCCACACCCGACGACAGGGGGCGAGGGATTCACCCCTCCACTTT.

The chain has TRBV7-2 and TRBJ2-5; tentative D call: TRBD1 (6 bases). Germline CDR1 SGHTA, CDR2 FQGNSA. V was shortened by 1 base and J by 4 bases, with 13 bases between the two germline ends. The CDR3 sequence is 15 residues long. The CDR3 loop reads CASSLVGQKPETQYF. CDR3 nucleotide sequence: TGTGCCAGCAGCTTAGTTGGACAGAAACCAGAGACCCAGTACTTC.

As to this clone: At one boundary the junction diverges from the germline segment, which might be a read error. The chain is built from TRBV28 and TRBJ1-1; D is unresolved. This CDR3 has 11 residues. Germline V gives CDR1 MDHEN, CDR2 SYDVKM. CDR3 nucleotide sequence: TGTGCCAGCAGTTTGAACAGTGAAGCTTTCTTT. It encodes CASSLNSEAFF.